These 24 T cell receptor beta chains originate from one sample sequenced in a study of T-cell reconstitution after alpha-beta-depleted transplantation in children. The library targeted TCRbeta and was prepared with unique molecular identifiers. From the PCR reads, TCRdb called clonotypes with MiXCR, one entry per CDR3 protein. Of a few hundred thousand distinct CDR3 sequences listed, 10% to 15% are singletons. Sequenced material: PBMCs, mostly from graft donor cells, taken 360 days after TCRalphabeta/CD19-depleted stem cell transplant. The receptors shown here come from a male patient between 10 and 17 years old who had a stem cell transplant for acute myeloid leukemia, so the T cells may come from the graft donor.

This clonotype appeared a few times. The rearrangement links TRBV3-1 to TRBJ2-4; no clear D. The CDR3 is 18 amino acids. Trimming pared 7 bases from V and 0 bases from J, leaving 22 bases between. CDR1 is LGHDT and CDR2 is YNNKEL in the germline V gene (reference sequence). The CDR3 region has the DNA TGTGCCAGCACCTCCGGAAGTCCCAGTTTACTAGCCAAAAACATTCAGTACTTC. This gives the protein CASTSGSPSLLAKNIQYF.

The chain links TRBV6-5 to TRBJ2-1; D gene uncertain. CDR3 size: 12 residues. The ends were cut back, 2 bases at V and 9 bases at J, with 8 bases in the middle. Per germline, CDR1 MNHEY and CDR2 SVGAGI. This CDR3 reads CASSYLGAEQFF. The CDR3, as DNA: TGTGCCAGCAGTTACCTTGGAGCTGAGCAGTTCTTC.

The chain combines TRBV12-3 or TRBV12-4 with TRBJ2-5; D gene uncertain. Trimming took off 5 bases at V and 7 bases at J, with 8 bases between the two ends. The CDR3 runs 11 residues. DNA of the CDR3: TGTGCCAGCAGTCCCCATGGGACCCAGTACTTC. Amino acids: CASSPHGTQYF.

The chain uses TRBV20-1 and TRBJ1-5; D is unclear. With 0 bases removed from V and 5 bases from J, the gap between germline ends came to 2 bases. The germline V gene has CDR1 DFQATT and CDR2 SNEGSKA (reference sequence). The CDR3 consists of 11 residues. The CDR3 loop is CSARDYQPQHF. In nucleotides, the CDR3 is TGCAGTGCTAGAGATTATCAGCCCCAGCATTTT.

This rearrangement joins TRBV4-3 to TRBJ2-7; possibly TRBD2 for D (6 bases). V shed 4 bases and J shed 6 bases, with 16 bases lying between them. Looked up from germline, CDR1 is LGHNA and CDR2 is YSLEER. This CDR3 has 14 amino acids. CDR3 in amino acids: CASSREGGNGEQYF. In nucleotides, the CDR3 is TGCGCCAGCAGCCGAGAAGGAGGGAATGGCGAGCAGTACTTC.

This clonotype was recorded at least ten times. The chain has TRBV3-2 and TRBJ1-5; TRBD1, the table's D call, was not compared with the DNA. TRBV3-2 counts as a pseudogene. The CDR3 extends over 18 amino acids. The CDR3 nucleotides read TGTGCCAGCAGCCAAGGAACACAGGGGGCGAAGGGCAATCAGCCCCAGCATTTT. This encodes CASSQGTQGAKGNQPQHF.

There are a few counts of this clonotype. The chain employs TRBV6-5 and TRBJ1-1; possibly TRBD1 for D (5 bases). The V gene lost 4 bases and the J gene lost 1 base, with 13 bases spanning the gap. The CDR3 is made up of 15 amino acids. The germline V gene has CDR1 MNHEY and CDR2 SVGAGI. The CDR3, as DNA: TGTGCCAGCAGTTCCCAGGGCCGGTCGAACACTGAAGCTTTCTTT. Encoded protein: CASSSQGRSNTEAFF.

The V gene is TRBV20-1, the J gene TRBJ2-1; no clear D. V was trimmed by 1 base and J by 5 bases, leaving 9 bases between them. CDR1 DFQATT and CDR2 SNEGSKA come from the germline V gene (reference sequence). This CDR3 comprises 13 residues. The CDR3 protein is CSARGQRDNEQFF. The CDR3 nucleotides are TGCAGTGCTAGAGGGCAGAGAGACAATGAGCAGTTCTTC.

On this clonotype itself: Because it lacks the conserved phenylalanine or tryptophan at the end, this CDR3 is likely a read error. CDR3 nucleotide sequence: TGCAGTGCAATTCTATTCGTAGCGGGAGCGGGGACCCAGTACCTC. Translated, it gives CSAILFVAGAGTQYL. The V call is TRBV20-1, the J call TRBJ2-5; TRBD2 aligns across 9 bases. V gave up 6 bases and J gave up 7 bases; unmatched junction bases: 15. The CDR3 has 15 amino acids. Germline V CDR1 and CDR2: DFQATT, SNEGSKA (reference sequence).

This clonotype was seen just once. The chain is built from TRBV7-2 and TRBJ2-7; D remains unclear. CDR1 is SGHTA and CDR2 is FQGNSA in the germline V gene. Trimming cost V 6 bases and J 4 bases, with 13 bases left between them. The CDR3 length is 13 residues. CDR3 sequence reads: CASSKSPAYEQYF. As DNA, the CDR3 is TGTGCCAGCAGTAAATCCCCTGCGTACGAGCAGTACTTC.

Ten or more counts support this clonotype. The V gene is TRBV10-3, the J gene TRBJ2-3; D is undetermined. Germline V gene data show CDR1 as ENHRY and CDR2 as SYGVKD. The CDR3 runs to 15 residues. V was cut by 8 bases and J by 0 bases, with 15 bases left in between. The CDR3 is CAISFNPGSTDTQYF. CDR3 bases: TGTGCCATCTCTTTTAACCCCGGGAGCACAGATACGCAGTATTTT.

The chain links TRBV20-1 to TRBJ2-7; unclear D gene. Trimming removed 6 bases from V and 3 bases from J, with 15 bases in between. This CDR3 comprises 13 residues. CDR1 is DFQATT and CDR2 is SNEGSKA in the germline V gene (reference sequence). This chain's CDR3 is CSASLVVFYEQYF. Here the CDR3 DNA reads TGCAGTGCCTCACTCGTAGTCTTCTACGAGCAGTACTTC.

This clonotype was picked up many times. V and J are TRBV9 and TRBJ2-2; D is undetermined. Trimming left V 3 bases short and J 5 bases short, with 11 bases between. The germline CDR1 and CDR2 sequences are SGDLS and YYNGEE. The CDR3 sequence is 14 residues long. CDR3 nucleotide sequence: TGTGCCAGCAGCGGAGAGAGAGGAACCGGGGAGCTGTTTTTT. This gives the protein CASSGERGTGELFF.

CDR3 sequence (DNA): TGCGCCAGCAGCTGGAGAGGACGGCCCAACACTGAAGCTTTCTTT. This codes for CASSWRGRPNTEAFF. The chain joins TRBV4-3 to TRBJ1-1, with unresolved D. CDR3 length: 15 amino acids. The ends were cut back, 5 bases at V and 2 bases at J, with 15 bases in the middle. CDR1 and CDR2 (germline): LGHNA, YSLEER.

In this sample, this clonotype turned up a few times. The chain carries TRBV7-6 and TRBJ1-2, with 9 bases fitting TRBD1. The CDR3 loop spans 15 amino acids. With 2 bases clipped from V and 5 bases from J, the junction kept 6 bases outside the gene matches. CDR1 and CDR2 (germline): SGHVS, FNYEAQ. CDR3 nucleotides: TGTGCCAGCAGCTTAACTGACAGGGGGGCATATGGCTACACCTTC. It codes for CASSLTDRGAYGYTF.

This sequence joins TRBV24-1 and TRBJ2-3, with 7 bases identical to TRBD2. The CDR3 sequence is 18 residues long. CDR1 is KGHDR and CDR2 is SFDVKD in the germline V gene. After removal of 4 bases from V and 3 bases from J, the junction contained 15 bases not matched to a gene. DNA of the CDR3: TGTGCCACCAGTGACCAGAACGGGATCGAGGGAGGGACAGATACGCAGTATTTT. It encodes CATSDQNGIEGGTDTQYF.

This clonotype was recorded a few times. The chain employs TRBV6-2 or TRBV6-3 and TRBJ2-7, with 7 bases matching TRBD2. The germline CDR1 and CDR2 sequences are MNHEY and SVGEGT. The V segment lost 7 bases and the J segment 4 bases; nucleotides outside the gene matches: 10. The CDR3 totals 14 residues. The CDR3 protein is CASTRAGLSYEQYF. In nucleotides, the CDR3 is TGTGCCAGCACGAGAGCGGGATTAAGTTACGAGCAGTACTTC.

The V call is TRBV19, the J call TRBJ2-7; possibly TRBD2 for D (5 bases). The CDR3 contains 13 residues. CDR1 is LNHDA, CDR2 SQIVND, per germline (reference sequence). V was cut by 5 bases and J by 9 bases, with 17 bases left in between. CDR3: CASSLRTSEWQYF. The CDR3 region has the DNA TGTGCCAGTAGTCTCCGGACTTCGGAGTGGCAGTACTTC.

Only a few counts were recorded for this clonotype. V and J are TRBV28 and TRBJ2-1; 8 positions match TRBD2. V was pared by 7 bases and J by 0 bases, with 11 bases of the junction left unmatched. The CDR3 spans 17 residues. Germline V gene sequence: CDR1 MDHEN, CDR2 SYDVKM. CDR3 loop: CASISSSGEVSYNEQFF. The DNA for the CDR3 is TGTGCCAGCATTTCCAGTAGCGGGGAAGTCTCCTACAATGAGCAGTTCTTC.

This chain uses TRBV19 with TRBJ2-5, with a tentative D call TRBD2 (6 bases). CDR3 length: 15 amino acids. V lost 4 bases, J lost 6 bases, and 18 bases lay in between. The germline gives CDR1 LNHDA, CDR2 SQIVND (reference sequence). The CDR3 sequence is CASSTPGLPLQTQYF. The CDR3 DNA sequence: TGTGCCAGTAGTACCCCCGGACTACCTCTCCAGACCCAGTACTTC.

At least ten counts were recorded for this clonotype. The genes are TRBV28 and TRBJ2-1, with 7 nucleotides matching TRBD2. V trimming: 5 bases; J trimming: 4 bases; junction bases outside the gene matches: 8. Germline V gives CDR1 MDHEN, CDR2 SYDVKM. The CDR3 is made up of 15 amino acids. The CDR3: CASSPGLVGYNEQFF. CDR3 DNA sequence: TGTGCCAGCAGTCCTGGACTAGTGGGGTACAATGAGCAGTTCTTC.

This clonotype was detected only a few times. The J gene is TRBJ2-6, the V gene TRBV20-1; D remains unclear. The CDR3 loop spans 14 amino acids. The V and J ends lost 2 bases and 0 bases respectively, with 5 bases between them. Per germline, CDR1 DFQATT and CDR2 SNEGSKA (reference sequence). The CDR3 sequence is CSARKDSGANVLTF. As DNA, the CDR3 is TGCAGTGCTAGAAAAGACTCTGGGGCCAACGTCCTGACTTTC.

This clonotype turned up a few times. V is TRBV5-1 and J is TRBJ2-7; TRBD2 matches 13 bases. The CDR3 extends over 17 amino acids. Trimming took 4 bases from V and 4 from J; bases not matched to a gene: 11. Per the germline V gene, CDR1 is SGHRS and CDR2 is YFSETQ. The CDR3 nucleotides are TGCGCCAGCAGCCTACCTCGGGGACTAGCGGGAAGGTACGAGCAGTACTTC. Translating gives CASSLPRGLAGRYEQYF.

V usage is TRBV20-1 and J usage is TRBJ2-7; 14 bases are shared with TRBD2. From germline, CDR1 is DFQATT and CDR2 SNEGSKA (reference sequence). V lost 3 bases, J lost 4 bases, and 5 bases stayed unmatched. This CDR3 contains 15 residues. This CDR3 reads CSARARTSGRYEQYF. Written as DNA, the CDR3 is TGCAGTGCTAGGGCCCGGACTAGCGGGAGGTACGAGCAGTACTTC.